Listed below are T cell receptor beta chains from one sample, sequenced in a study of blood T cell repertoires in COVID-19. Sequenced by immunoSEQ multiplex PCR; TCRdb stores in-frame clones only, minus some. The top ten clones hold roughly 5% of a sample with some 220,000 clones, about 83% of them seen once. Sequences were obtained from peripheral blood. All receptors derive from a human donor in a cohort sampled during active COVID-19. CDR3s include the opening cysteine and the closing phenylalanine or tryptophan. D genes are given only for firm matches. Where a row states a size, it is once, few, many or the class of an expanded clone; other rows omit it.

v_call	j_call	d_call	clone_size	cdr3_nt	cdr3_aa
TRBV5-5	TRBJ2-4	-	-	TGTGCCAGCAGCCCCAGGGGCATCTCGGGGACCATTCAGTACTTC	CASSPRGISGTIQYF
TRBV6-1	TRBJ2-3	-	-	TGTGCCAGCAGTGAAAGCAGGGTCTCAGATACGCAGTATTTT	CASSESRVSDTQYF
TRBV12-5	TRBJ2-2	TRBD1	once	TGTGCTAGTGTTATACAGGGGCCCGACACCGGGGAGCTGTTTTTT	CASVIQGPDTGELFF
TRBV7-2	TRBJ2-7	TRBD2	-	TGTGCCAGCAGCTTATCAAGCGGGAGGGGATACGAGCAGTACTTC	CASSLSSGRGYEQYF
TRBV4-1	TRBJ2-3	-	-	TGCGCCAGCAGCCCCGGGATCAACACAGATACGCAGTATTTT	CASSPGINTDTQYF
TRBV4-1	TRBJ2-5	-	-	TGCGCCAGCGCTTATTTCGAGGGGAGGCAAGAGACCCAGTACTTC	CASAYFEGRQETQYF
TRBV6-5	TRBJ1-2	-	-	TGTGCCAGCAGAGTCCGGGTCCCCTATGGCTACACCTTC	CASRVRVPYGYTF
TRBV10-1	TRBJ2-7	-	-	TGCGCCAGCAGTGAGGGGGACATAAGTAACGAGCAGTACTTC	CASSEGDISNEQYF
TRBV5-6	TRBJ2-7	TRBD1	-	TGTGCCAGCAGCCGCGGGACAGGTTTCTCCTACGAGCAGTACTTC	CASSRGTGFSYEQYF
TRBV11-2	TRBJ1-2	-	-	TGTGCCAGCAGCTCCCAGGGAGGGGAGGGGTTCGGCTACACCTTC	CASSSQGGEGFGYTF
TRBV7-2	TRBJ2-3	-	-	TGTGCTTCGGGTGAGCCTGCTAGCACAGATACGCAGTATTTT	CASGEPASTDTQYF
TRBV20-1	TRBJ2-5	-	-	TGCAGTGCTAGTATCGCGGGAGAGACCCAGTACTTC	CSASIAGETQYF
TRBV19	TRBJ1-1	TRBD1	once	TGTGCCACCGGACAGGGAGAAATGAACACTGAAGCTTTCTTT	CATGQGEMNTEAFF
TRBV10-1	TRBJ1-5	-	-	TGCGCCAGCAGTGCATCGGGAACCGGCAATCAGCCCCAGCATTTT	CASSASGTGNQPQHF
TRBV9	TRBJ1-4	TRBD1	-	TGTGCCAGCAGCTCGACGACAGGGTACAATGAAAAACTGTTTTTT	CASSSTTGYNEKLFF
TRBV28	TRBJ2-7	TRBD2	-	TGTGCCAGCAGTTCAGGGTTAGCGGGGGGGCCTAGGTACTTC	CASSSGLAGGPRYF
TRBV4-1	TRBJ1-1	-	few	TGCGCCAGCAGCCAAGATCAGGGACTGAGGATGAACACTGAAGCTTTCTTT	CASSQDQGLRMNTEAFF
TRBV6-5	TRBJ2-5	TRBD1	once	TGTGCTGTCGGCAGGGGGCTATCGGAGACCCAGTACTTC	CAVGRGLSETQYF
TRBV19	TRBJ2-1	-	-	TGTGCCAGTAACCGGGACACCAACTACAATGAGCAGTTCTTC	CASNRDTNYNEQFF
TRBV2	TRBJ1-2	-	few	TGTGCCAGCAGGGCCAGAGGCCCTACTAACTATGGCTACACCTTC	CASRARGPTNYGYTF
TRBV7-9	TRBJ2-5	-	-	TGTGCCAGCAGCCCCGGGGTGGAGACCCAGTACTTC	CASSPGVETQYF
TRBV7-3	TRBJ2-3	-	-	TGTGCCAGCAGCTTAGGCGGGGCCTTCCGCACAGATACGCAGTATTTT	CASSLGGAFRTDTQYF
TRBV10-3	TRBJ2-2	TRBD2	few	TGTGCCATCAGTGGGGGAATCCATGGCGGGAGGGCCGACACCGGGGAGCTGTTTTTT	CAISGGIHGGRADTGELFF
TRBV7-8	TRBJ2-4	-	-	TGTGCCAGCAGCTCCCTCGACGGAAAGGACGGACTAGCCAAAAACATTCAGTACTTC	CASSSLDGKDGLAKNIQYF
TRBV20-1	TRBJ2-7	-	-	TGCAGTGCTAACTCGGGTCACGAGCAGTACTTC	CSANSGHEQYF
TRBV15	TRBJ1-4	TRBD1	-	TGTGCCACCAGCCCGCACAGGGGAGCTAATGAAAAACTGTTTTTT	CATSPHRGANEKLFF
TRBV10-3	TRBJ2-2	TRBD1	-	TGTGCCATCAGTGGGGACAGGGGGCAAAACGGGGAGCTGTTTTTT	CAISGDRGQNGELFF
TRBV3-1/TRBV3-2	TRBJ2-5	-	-	TGTGCCAGCAGCCACATCATCCACCAAGAGACCCAGTACTTC	CASSHIIHQETQYF
TRBV27	TRBJ1-5	TRBD1	-	TGTGCCAGCAGTTCCGGGACAGGAGAGCAGCCCCAGCATTTT	CASSSGTGEQPQHF
TRBV5-1	TRBJ2-7	-	-	TGCGCCAGCAGCTTGAAAGGGGCCGAGCAGTACTTC	CASSLKGAEQYF
TRBV27	TRBJ2-7	-	few	TGTGTTACGCAAGAGGAGGAGGGAGGATACGCGGAGCAGTACTTC	CVTQEEEGGYAEQYF
TRBV18	TRBJ2-3	-	-	TGTGCCAGCTCACCACTAAATACGCAGTATTTT	CASSPLNTQYF
TRBV7-9	TRBJ1-4	-	-	TGTGCCAGCAGCCTTGAAGGGGTACCGCATGAAAAACTGTTTTTT	CASSLEGVPHEKLFF
TRBV19	TRBJ2-3	-	once	TGTGCCAGTAGTATACTAACGGGAACGGGCACAGATACGCAGTATTTT	CASSILTGTGTDTQYF
TRBV5-6	TRBJ1-2	TRBD1	once	TGTGCCAGCAGCGGGAGAAGGACAGGGTACGACTATGGCTACACCTTC	CASSGRRTGYDYGYTF
TRBV6-1	TRBJ2-4	TRBD2	once	TGTGCCAGCAGTGATGGTAGCGGGACAAACATTCAGTACTTC	CASSDGSGTNIQYF
TRBV5-1	TRBJ2-6	TRBD1	-	TGCGCCAGCAGCTTGAAGTGGCGACAGGGGGCTTCTGGGGCCAACGTCCTGACTTTC	CASSLKWRQGASGANVLTF
TRBV6-5	TRBJ2-7	TRBD1	-	TGTGCCAGCAGCGGACAGGGGGCCCACGAGCAGTACTTC	CASSGQGAHEQYF
TRBV27	TRBJ2-7	TRBD1	once	TGTGCCAGCAGTTCATCGGACAGGGCTCGTTGGGACGAGCAGTACTTC	CASSSSDRARWDEQYF
TRBV19	TRBJ2-2	TRBD1	-	TGTGCCAGTAGTCCGGGGACAGGGTACACCGGGGAGCTGTTTTTT	CASSPGTGYTGELFF
TRBV9	TRBJ2-5	TRBD2	-	TGTGCCAGCAGTCCGGGCGGGGGGGAGACCCAGTACTTC	CASSPGGGETQYF
TRBV28	TRBJ1-2	-	-	TGTGCCAGCAGGGTAGAAATCGGTGGCTACACCTTC	CASRVEIGGYTF
TRBV6-5	TRBJ2-1	TRBD2	-	TGTGCCAGCGGACTAGCGGGGGGGCCGAGCAATGAGCAGTTCTTC	CASGLAGGPSNEQFF
TRBV7-2	TRBJ2-1	TRBD1	-	TGTGCCAGCAGCCGGGGACAGGGGCCCTACAATGAGCAGTTCTTC	CASSRGQGPYNEQFF
TRBV27	TRBJ2-2	TRBD2	-	TGTGCCAGCAGGCCTAGCGGGCCTACGAACACCGGGGAGCTGTTTTTT	CASRPSGPTNTGELFF
TRBV3-1/TRBV3-2	TRBJ1-3	-	-	TGTGCCAGCAGCCAACTATTGACAGACACCATATATTTT	CASSQLLTDTIYF
TRBV7-9	TRBJ2-3	-	-	TGTGCCAGCAGCCGTACGGTGACAGATACGCAGTATTTT	CASSRTVTDTQYF
TRBV2	TRBJ2-7	-	-	TGTGCCAGCAGTGAATCCCCAGGCCGAGAGCAGTACTTC	CASSESPGREQYF
TRBV10-3	TRBJ1-3	-	once	TGTGCCATCAGTGAGCCCGGACACGGAGAAAACACCATATATTTT	CAISEPGHGENTIYF
TRBV24-1	TRBJ1-4	TRBD1	-	TGTGCCACCAGTGATTCGGCAACAGGGGAGGCAAAACTGTTTTTT	CATSDSATGEAKLFF